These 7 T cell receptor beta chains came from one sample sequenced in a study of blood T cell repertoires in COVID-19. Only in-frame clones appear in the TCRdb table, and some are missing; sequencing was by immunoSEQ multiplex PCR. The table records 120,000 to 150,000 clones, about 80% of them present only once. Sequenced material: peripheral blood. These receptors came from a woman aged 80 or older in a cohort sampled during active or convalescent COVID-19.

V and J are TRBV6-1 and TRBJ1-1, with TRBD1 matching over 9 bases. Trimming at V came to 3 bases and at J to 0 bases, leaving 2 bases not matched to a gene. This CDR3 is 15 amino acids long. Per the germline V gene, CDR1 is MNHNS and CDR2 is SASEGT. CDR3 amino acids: CASSDDRGMNTEAFF. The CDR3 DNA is TGTGCCAGCAGTGATGACAGGGGGATGAACACTGAAGCTTTCTTT.

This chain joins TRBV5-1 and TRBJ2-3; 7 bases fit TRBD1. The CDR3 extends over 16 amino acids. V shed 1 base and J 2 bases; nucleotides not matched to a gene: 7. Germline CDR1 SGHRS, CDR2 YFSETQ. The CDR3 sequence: CASSLRSGQPTDTQYF. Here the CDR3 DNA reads TGCGCCAGCAGCTTGCGTTCGGGACAGCCCACAGATACGCAGTATTTT.

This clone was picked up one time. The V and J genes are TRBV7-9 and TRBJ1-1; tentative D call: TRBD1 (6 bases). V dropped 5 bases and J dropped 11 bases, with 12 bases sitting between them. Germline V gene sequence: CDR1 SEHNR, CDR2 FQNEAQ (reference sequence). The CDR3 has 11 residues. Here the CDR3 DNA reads TGTGCCAGCAGCCCACAGAGGGGGGCTTTCTTT. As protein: CASSPQRGAFF.

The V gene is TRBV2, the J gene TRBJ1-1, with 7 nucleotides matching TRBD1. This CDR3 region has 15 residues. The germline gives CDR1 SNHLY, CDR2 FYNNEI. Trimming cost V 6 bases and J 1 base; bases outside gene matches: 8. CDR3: CASRLSRGSNTEAFF. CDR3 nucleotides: TGTGCCAGCAGACTCTCCAGGGGGTCGAACACTGAAGCTTTCTTT. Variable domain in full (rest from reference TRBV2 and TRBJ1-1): EPEVTQTPSHQVTQMGQEVILRCVPISNHLYFYWYRQILGQKVEFLVSFYNNEISEKSEIFDDQFSVERPDGSNFTLKIRSTKLEDSAMYFCASRLSRGSNTEAFFGQGTRLTVV.

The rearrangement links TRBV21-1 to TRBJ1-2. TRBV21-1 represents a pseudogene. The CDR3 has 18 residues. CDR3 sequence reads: CASSEETTSLPPGYGYTF. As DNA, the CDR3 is TGTGCCAGCAGCGAAGAGACAACTAGTCTGCCCCCGGGCTATGGCTACACCTTC.

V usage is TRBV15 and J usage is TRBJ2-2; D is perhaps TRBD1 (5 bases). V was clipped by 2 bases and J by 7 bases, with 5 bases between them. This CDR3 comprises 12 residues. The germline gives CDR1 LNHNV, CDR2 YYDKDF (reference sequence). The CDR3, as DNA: TGTGCCACCAGCAGACAGGGCGGGGAGCTGTTTTTT. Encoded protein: CATSRQGGELFF.

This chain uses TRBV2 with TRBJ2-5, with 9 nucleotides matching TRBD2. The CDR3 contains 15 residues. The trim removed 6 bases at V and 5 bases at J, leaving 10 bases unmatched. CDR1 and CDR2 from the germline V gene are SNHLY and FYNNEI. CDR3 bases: TGTGCCAGCAGGCCTATGGCGGGGGGGCGGGAGACCCAGTACTTC. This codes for CASRPMAGGRETQYF. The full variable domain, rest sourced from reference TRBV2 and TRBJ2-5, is EPEVTQTPSHQVTQMGQEVILRCVPISNHLYFYWYRQILGQKVEFLVSFYNNEISEKSEIFDDQFSVERPDGSNFTLKIRSTKLEDSAMYFCASRPMAGGRETQYFGPGTRLLVL.